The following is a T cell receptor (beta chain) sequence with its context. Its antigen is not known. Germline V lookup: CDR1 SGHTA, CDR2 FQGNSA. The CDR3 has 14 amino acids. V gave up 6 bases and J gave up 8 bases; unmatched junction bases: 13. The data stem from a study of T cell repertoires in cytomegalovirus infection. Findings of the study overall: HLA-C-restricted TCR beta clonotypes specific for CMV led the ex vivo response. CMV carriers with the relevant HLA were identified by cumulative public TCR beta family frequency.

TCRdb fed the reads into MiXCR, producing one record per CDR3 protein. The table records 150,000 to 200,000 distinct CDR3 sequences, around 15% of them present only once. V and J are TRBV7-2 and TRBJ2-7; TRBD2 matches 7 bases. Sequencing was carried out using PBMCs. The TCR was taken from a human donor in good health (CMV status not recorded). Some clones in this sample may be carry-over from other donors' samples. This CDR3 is CASSPRGEPRQQYF. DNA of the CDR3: TGTGCCAGCAGTCCCCGGGGGGAGCCCCGGCAGCAGTACTTC.